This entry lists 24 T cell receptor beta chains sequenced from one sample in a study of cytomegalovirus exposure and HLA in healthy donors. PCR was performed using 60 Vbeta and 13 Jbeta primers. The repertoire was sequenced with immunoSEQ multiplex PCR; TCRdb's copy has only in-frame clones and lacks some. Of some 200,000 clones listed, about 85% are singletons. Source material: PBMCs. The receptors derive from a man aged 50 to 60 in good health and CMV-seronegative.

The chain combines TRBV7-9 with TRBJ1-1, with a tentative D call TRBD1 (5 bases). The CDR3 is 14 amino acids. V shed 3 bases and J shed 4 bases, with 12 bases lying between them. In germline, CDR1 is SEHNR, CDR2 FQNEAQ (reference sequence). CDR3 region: CASSFTQGITEAFF. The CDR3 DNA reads TGTGCCAGCAGCTTTACCCAGGGAATCACTGAAGCTTTCTTT.

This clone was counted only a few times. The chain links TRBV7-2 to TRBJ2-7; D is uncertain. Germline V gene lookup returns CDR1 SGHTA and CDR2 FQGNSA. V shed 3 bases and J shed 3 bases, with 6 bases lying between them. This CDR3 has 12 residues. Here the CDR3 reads CASSLAVYEQYF. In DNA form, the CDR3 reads TGTGCCAGCAGCTTGGCTGTCTACGAGCAGTACTTC.

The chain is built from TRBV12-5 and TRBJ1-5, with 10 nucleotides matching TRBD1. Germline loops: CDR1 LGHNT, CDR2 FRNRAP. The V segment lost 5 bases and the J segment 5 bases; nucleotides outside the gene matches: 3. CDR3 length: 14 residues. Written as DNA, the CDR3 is TGTGCTAGTGGTATCGGGACAGGGGATCAGCCCCAGCATTTT. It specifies CASGIGTGDQPQHF.

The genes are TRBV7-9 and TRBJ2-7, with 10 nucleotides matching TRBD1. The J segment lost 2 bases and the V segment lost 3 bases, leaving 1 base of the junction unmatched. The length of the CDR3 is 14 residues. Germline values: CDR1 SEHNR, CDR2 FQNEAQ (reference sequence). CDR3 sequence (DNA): TGTGCCAGCAGCTTGGGGACAGGGGCCTACGAGCAGTACTTC. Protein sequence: CASSLGTGAYEQYF. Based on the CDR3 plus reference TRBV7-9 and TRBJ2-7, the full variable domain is DTGVSQNPRHKITKRGQNVTFRCDPISEHNRLYWYRQTLGQGPEFLTYFQNEAQLEKSRLLSDRFSAERPKGSFSTLEIQRTEQGDSAMYLCASSLGTGAYEQYFGPGTRLTVT.

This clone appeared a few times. The CDR3 loop is CSVEGTAANEKLFF. In DNA, the CDR3 is TGCAGCGTTGAAGGGACAGCAGCTAATGAAAAACTGTTTTTT. The chain is built from TRBV29-1 and TRBJ1-4, with a possible D match to TRBD1 (6 bases). The length of the CDR3 is 14 residues. Trimming cost V 1 base and J 3 bases, with 9 bases left between them. Per germline, CDR1 SQVTM and CDR2 ANQGSEA.

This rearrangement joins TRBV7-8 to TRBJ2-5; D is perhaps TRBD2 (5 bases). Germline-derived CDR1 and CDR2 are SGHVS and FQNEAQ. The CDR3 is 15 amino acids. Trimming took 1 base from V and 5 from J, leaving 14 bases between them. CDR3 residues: CASSLVGGWAETQYF. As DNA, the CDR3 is TGTGCCAGCAGCTTAGTAGGAGGATGGGCGGAGACCCAGTACTTC. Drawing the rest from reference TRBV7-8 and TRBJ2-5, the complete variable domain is GAGVSQSPRYKVAKRGQDVALRCDPISGHVSLFWYQQALGQGPEFLTYFQNEAQLDKSGLPSDRFFAERPEGSVSTLKIQRTQQEDSAVYLCASSLVGGWAETQYFGPGTRLLVL.

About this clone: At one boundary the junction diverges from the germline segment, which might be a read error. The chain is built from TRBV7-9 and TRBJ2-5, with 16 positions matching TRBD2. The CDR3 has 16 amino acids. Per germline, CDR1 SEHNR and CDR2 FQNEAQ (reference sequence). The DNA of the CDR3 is TGTTCCAGCAGCTTCCTCGGGACTAGCGGGGGGGGGACCCAGTACTTC. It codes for CSSSFLGTSGGGTQYF.

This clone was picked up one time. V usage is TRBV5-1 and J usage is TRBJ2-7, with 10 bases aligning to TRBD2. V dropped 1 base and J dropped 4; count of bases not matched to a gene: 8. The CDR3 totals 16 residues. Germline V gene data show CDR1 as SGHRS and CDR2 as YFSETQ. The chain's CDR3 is CASSLFASGGTYEQYF. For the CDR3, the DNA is TGCGCCAGCAGCTTGTTCGCTAGCGGGGGAACATACGAGCAGTACTTC.

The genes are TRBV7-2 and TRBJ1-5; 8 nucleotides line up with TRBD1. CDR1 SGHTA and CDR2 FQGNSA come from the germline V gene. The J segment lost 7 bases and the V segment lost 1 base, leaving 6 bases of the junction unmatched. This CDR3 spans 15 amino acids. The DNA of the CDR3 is TGTGCCAGCAGCTTAGTTGGACAGGGAATACAGCCCCAGCATTTT. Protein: CASSLVGQGIQPQHF. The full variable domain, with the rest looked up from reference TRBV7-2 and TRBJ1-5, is GAGVSQSPSNKVTEKGKDVELRCDPISGHTALYWYRQSLGQGLEFLIYFQGNSAPDKSGLPSDRFSAERTGGSVSTLTIQRTQQEDSAVYLCASSLVGQGIQPQHFGDGTRLSIL.

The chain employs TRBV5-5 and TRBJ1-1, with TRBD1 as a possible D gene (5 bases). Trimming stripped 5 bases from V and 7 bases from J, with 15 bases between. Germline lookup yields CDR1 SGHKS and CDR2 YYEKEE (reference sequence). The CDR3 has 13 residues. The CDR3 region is CASRVWGGLEAFF. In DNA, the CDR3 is TGTGCCAGCAGGGTTTGGGGGGGACTTGAAGCTTTCTTT.

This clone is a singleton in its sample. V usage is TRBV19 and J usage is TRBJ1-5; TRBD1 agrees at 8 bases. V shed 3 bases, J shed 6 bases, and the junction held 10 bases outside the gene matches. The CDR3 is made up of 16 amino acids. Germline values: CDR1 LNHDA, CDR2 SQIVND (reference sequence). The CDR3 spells CASSMGNRGNFQPQHF. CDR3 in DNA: TGTGCCAGTAGTATGGGGAACAGGGGGAATTTTCAGCCCCAGCATTTT.

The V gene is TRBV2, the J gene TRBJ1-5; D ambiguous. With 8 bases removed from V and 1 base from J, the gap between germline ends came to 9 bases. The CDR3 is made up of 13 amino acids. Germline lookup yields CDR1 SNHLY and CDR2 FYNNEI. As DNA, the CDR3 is TGTGCCAGCTGCAGTCAAAGCAATCAGCCCCAGCATTTT. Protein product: CASCSQSNQPQHF.

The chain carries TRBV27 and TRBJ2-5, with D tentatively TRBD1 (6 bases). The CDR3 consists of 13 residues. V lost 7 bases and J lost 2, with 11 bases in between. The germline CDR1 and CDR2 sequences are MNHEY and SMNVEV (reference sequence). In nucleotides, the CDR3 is TGTGCCAGCAAAAGAGGGGGTCAAGAGACCCAGTACTTC. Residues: CASKRGGQETQYF.

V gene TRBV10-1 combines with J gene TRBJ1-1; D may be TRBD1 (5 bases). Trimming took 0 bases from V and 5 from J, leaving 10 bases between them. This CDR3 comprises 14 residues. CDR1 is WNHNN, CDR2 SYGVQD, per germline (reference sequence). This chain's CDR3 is CASSESVSGTEAFF. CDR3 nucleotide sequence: TGCGCCAGCAGTGAGTCGGTGTCAGGGACTGAAGCTTTCTTT.

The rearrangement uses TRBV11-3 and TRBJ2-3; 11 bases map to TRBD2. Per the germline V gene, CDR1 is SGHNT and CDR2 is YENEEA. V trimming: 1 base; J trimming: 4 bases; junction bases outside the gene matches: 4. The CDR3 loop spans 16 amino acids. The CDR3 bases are TGTGCCAGCAGCTTAGGCCAACTAGCGGGGGCAGATACGCAGTATTTT. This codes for CASSLGQLAGADTQYF.

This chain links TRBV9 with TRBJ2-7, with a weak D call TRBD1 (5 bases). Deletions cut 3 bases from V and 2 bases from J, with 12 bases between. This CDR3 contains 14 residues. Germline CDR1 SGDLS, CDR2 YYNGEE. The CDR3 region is CASSARTKPYEQYF. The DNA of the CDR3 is TGTGCCAGCAGCGCCAGGACAAAACCCTACGAGCAGTACTTC.

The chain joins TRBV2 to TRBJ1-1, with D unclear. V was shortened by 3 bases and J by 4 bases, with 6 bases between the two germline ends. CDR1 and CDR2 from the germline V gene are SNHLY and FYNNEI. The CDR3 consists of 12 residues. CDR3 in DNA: TGTGCCAGCAGTGACACGGGCACTGAAGCTTTCTTT. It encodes CASSDTGTEAFF.

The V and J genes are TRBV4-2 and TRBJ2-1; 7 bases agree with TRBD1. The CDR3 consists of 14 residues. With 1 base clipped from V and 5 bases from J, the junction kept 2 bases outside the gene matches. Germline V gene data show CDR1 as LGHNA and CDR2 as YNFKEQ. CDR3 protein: CASSQGGGNNEQFF. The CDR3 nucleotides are TGTGCCAGCAGCCAAGGAGGGGGCAACAATGAGCAGTTCTTC.

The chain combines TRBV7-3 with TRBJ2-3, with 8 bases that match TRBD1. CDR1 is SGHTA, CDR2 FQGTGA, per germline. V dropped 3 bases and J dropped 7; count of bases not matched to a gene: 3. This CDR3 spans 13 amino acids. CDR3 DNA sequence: TGTGCCAGCAGCTTTGACAGGGGCAATACGCAGTATTTT. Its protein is CASSFDRGNTQYF.

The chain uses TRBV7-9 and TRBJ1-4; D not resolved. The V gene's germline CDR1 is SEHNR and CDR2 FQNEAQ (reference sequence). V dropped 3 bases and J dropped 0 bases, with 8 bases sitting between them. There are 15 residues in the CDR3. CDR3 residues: CASSFGLATNEKLFF. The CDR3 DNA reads TGTGCCAGCAGCTTCGGACTTGCAACTAATGAAAAACTGTTTTTT.

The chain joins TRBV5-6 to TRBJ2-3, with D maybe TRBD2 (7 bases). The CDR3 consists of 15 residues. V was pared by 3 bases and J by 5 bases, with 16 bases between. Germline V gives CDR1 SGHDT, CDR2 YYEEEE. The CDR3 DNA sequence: TGTGCCAGCAGCTGGGAGGGGGGCGGGGGAGATACGCAGTATTTT. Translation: CASSWEGGGGDTQYF.

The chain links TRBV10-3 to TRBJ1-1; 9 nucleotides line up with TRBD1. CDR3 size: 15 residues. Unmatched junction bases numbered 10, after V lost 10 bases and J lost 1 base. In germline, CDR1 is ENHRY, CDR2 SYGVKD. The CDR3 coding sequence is TGTGCCACGACAGGGGGGAGTCCCGCGAACACTGAAGCTTTCTTT. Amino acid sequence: CATTGGSPANTEAFF.

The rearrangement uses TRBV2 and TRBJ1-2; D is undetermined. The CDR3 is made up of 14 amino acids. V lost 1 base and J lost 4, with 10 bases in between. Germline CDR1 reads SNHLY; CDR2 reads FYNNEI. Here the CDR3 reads CASSEGEGGYGYTF. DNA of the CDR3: TGTGCCAGCAGTGAAGGGGAGGGAGGCTATGGCTACACCTTC.

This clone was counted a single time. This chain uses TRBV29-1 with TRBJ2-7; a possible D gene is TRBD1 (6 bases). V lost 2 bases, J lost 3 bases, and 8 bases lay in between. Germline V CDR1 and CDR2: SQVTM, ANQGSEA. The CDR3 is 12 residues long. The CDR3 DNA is TGCAGCGTTGAACTGGACAGCTACGAGCAGTACTTC. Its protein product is CSVELDSYEQYF.